These 2 T cell receptor beta chains were all obtained from the same sample, sequenced in a study of vaccination effects on CD4 cells after COVID-19. Following a roughly 11-day culture, CD4+ T cells were purified. Vaccination of participants consisted of two doses of either the BNT162b2 or mRNA-1273 vaccine. Assay: immunoSEQ multiplex PCR; the TCRdb copy retains only in-frame clones and omits some. The table includes about 73,000 clones, around 70% detected once. These receptors are not linked to any known antigen. This material consisted of CD4+ T cells from PBMCs cultured without peptide, taken after COVID-19 vaccination. The source of these receptors is a human donor who received a COVID-19 vaccine.

The CDR3, as DNA: TGTGCCAGCAGCCCATATGTGGGGGGGGCCCTCAACAAGTACAATGAGCAGTTCTTC. Translating gives CASSPYVGGALNKYNEQFF. J is TRBJ2-1 and V is TRBV7-8; D might be TRBD2 (7 bases). The CDR3 length is 19 residues. The germline V and J ends were trimmed by 5 bases and 4 bases, with 27 bases remaining between them. Germline CDR1 is SGHVS and CDR2 is FQNEAQ.

The chain carries TRBV27 and TRBJ2-7, with TRBD1 identical over 7 bases. The CDR3 contains 16 residues. CDR1 is MNHEY, CDR2 SMNVEV, per germline (reference sequence). With V trimmed by 6 bases and J by 0 bases, 11 bases remained unmatched. CDR3 in amino acids: CASSRRGFGGSYEQYV. The CDR3 nucleotides are TGTGCCAGCAGCCGCAGGGGGTTCGGAGGCTCCTACGAGCAGTACGTC.